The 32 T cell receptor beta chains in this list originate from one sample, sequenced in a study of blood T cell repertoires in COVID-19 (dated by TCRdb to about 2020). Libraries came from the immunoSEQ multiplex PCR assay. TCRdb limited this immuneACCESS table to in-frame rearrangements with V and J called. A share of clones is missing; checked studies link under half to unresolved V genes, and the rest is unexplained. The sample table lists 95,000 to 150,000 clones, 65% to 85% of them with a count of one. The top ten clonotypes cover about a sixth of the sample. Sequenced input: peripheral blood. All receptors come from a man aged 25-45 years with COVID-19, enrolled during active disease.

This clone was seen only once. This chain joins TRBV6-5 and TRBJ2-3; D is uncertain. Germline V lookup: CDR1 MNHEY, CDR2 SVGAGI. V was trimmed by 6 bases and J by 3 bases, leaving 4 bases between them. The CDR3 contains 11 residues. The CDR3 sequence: CASSQTDTQYF. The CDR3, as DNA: TGTGCCAGCAGCCAAACAGATACGCAGTATTTT.

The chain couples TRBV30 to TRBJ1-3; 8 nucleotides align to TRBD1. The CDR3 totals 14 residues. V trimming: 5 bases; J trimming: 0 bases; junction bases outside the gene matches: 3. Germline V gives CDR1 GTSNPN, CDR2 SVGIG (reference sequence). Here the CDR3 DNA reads TGTGCCTGGGGACAGGGTGGCTCTGGAAACACCATATATTTT. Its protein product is CAWGQGGSGNTIYF.

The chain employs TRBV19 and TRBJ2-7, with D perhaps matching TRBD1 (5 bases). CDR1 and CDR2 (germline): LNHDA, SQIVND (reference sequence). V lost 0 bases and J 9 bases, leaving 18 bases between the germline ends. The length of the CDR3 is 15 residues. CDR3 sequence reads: CASSIDGRQRAGQYF. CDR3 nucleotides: TGTGCCAGTAGTATAGATGGTCGACAGCGAGCAGGGCAGTACTTC. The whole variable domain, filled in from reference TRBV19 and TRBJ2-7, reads DGGITQSPKYLFRKEGQNVTLSCEQNLNHDAMYWYRQDPGQGLRLIYYSQIVNDFQKGDIAEGYSVSREKKESFPLTVTSAQKNPTAFYLCASSIDGRQRAGQYFGPGTRLTVT.

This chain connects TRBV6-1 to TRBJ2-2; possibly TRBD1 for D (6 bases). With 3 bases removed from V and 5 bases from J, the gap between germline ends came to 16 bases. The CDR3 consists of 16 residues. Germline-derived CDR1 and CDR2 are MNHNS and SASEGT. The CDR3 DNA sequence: TGTGCCAGCAGTGACGCCAGTCAGGGGTGGACCGGGGAGCTGTTTTTT. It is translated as CASSDASQGWTGELFF.

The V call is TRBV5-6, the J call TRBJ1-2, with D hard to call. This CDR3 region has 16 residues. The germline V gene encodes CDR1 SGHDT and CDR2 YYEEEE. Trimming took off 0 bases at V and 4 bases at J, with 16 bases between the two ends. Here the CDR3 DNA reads TGTGCCAGCAGCTTGGGGTCCCAGGTTCGCCGCTATGGCTACACCTTC. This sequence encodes CASSLGSQVRRYGYTF. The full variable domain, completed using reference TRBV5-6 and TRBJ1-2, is DAGVTQSPTHLIKTRGQQVTLRCSPKSGHDTVSWYQQALGQGPQFIFQYYEEEERQRGNFPDRFSGHQFPNYSSELNVNALLLGDSALYLCASSLGSQVRRYGYTFGSGTRLTVV.

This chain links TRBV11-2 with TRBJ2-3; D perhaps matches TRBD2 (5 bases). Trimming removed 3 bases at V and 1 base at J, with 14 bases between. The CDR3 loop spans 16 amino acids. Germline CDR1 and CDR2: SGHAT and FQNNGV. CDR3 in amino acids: CASSFRGRAGTDTQYF. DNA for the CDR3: TGTGCCAGCAGCTTCCGGGGAAGAGCCGGCACAGATACGCAGTATTTT.

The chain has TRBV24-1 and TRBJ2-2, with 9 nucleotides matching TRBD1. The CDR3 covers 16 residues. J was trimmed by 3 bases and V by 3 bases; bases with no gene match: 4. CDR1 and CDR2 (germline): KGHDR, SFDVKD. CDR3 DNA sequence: TGTGCCACCAGTGATACCGGGACAGGGCACACCGGGGAGCTGTTTTTT. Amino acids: CATSDTGTGHTGELFF.

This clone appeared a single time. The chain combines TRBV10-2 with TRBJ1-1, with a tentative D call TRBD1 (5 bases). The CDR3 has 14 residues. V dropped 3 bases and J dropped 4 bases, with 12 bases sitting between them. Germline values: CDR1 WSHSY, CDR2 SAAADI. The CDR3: CASSERGMGTEAFF. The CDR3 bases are TGCGCCAGCAGTGAACGGGGGATGGGCACTGAAGCTTTCTTT.

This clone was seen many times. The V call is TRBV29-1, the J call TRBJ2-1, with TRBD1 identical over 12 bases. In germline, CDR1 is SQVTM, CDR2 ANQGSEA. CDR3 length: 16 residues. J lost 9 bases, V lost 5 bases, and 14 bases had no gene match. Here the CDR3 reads CSVPRWRDRGLSEQFF. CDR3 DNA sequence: TGCAGCGTTCCCCGTTGGCGGGACAGGGGGCTATCTGAGCAGTTCTTC.

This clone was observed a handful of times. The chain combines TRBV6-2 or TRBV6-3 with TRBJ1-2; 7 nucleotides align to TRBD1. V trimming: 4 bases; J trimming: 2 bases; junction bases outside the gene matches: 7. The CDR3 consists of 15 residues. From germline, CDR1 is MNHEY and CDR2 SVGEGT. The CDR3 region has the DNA TGTGCCAGCAGTTCTCCGACAGGGACCAACTATGGCTACACCTTC. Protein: CASSSPTGTNYGYTF.

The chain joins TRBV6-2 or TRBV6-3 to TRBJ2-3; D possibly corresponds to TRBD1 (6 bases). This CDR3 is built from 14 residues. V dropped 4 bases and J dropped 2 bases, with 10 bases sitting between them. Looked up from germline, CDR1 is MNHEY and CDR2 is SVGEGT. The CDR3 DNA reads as TGTGCCAGCAGTTCCTGGGGGCCCACAGATACGCAGTATTTT. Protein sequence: CASSSWGPTDTQYF.

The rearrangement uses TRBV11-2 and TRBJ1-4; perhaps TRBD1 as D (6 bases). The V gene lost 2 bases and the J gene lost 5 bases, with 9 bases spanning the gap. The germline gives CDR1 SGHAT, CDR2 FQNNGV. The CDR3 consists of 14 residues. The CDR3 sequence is CASSLQRGNEKLFF. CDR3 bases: TGTGCCAGCAGCTTACAGAGGGGGAATGAAAAACTGTTTTTT.

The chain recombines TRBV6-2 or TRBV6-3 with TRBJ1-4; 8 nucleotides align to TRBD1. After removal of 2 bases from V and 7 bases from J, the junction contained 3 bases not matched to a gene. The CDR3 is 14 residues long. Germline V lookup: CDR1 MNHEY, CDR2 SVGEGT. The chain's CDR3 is CASSYGQGSEKLFF. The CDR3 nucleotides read TGTGCCAGCAGTTACGGACAGGGAAGTGAAAAACTGTTTTTT.

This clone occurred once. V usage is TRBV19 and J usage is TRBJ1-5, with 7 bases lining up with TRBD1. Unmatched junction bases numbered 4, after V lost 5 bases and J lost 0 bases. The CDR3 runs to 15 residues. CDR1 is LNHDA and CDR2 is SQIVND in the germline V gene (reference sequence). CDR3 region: CASSVTGYSNQPQHF. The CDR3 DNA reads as TGTGCCAGTAGTGTGACAGGGTATAGCAATCAGCCCCAGCATTTT.

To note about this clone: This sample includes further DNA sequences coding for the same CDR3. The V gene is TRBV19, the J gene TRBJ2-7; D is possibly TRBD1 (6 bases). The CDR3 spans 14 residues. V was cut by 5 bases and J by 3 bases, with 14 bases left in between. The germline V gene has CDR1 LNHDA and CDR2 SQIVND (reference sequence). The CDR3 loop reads CASSPPGQHYEQYF. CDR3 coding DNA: TGTGCCAGTAGTCCCCCGGGACAACACTACGAGCAGTACTTC.

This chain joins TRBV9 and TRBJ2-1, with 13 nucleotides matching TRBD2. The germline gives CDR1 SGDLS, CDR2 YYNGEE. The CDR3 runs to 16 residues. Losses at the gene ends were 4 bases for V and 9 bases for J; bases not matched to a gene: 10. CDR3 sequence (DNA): TGTGCCAGCAGCCCCCGTGGGACTAGCGGGATTATTGAGCAGTTCTTC. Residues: CASSPRGTSGIIEQFF.

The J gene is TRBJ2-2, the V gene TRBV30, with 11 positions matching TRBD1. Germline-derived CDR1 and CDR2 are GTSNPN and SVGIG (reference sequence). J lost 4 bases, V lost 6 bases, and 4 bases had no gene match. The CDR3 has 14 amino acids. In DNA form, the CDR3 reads TGTGCCTGCGGACAGGGGGCCCCCACCGGGGAGCTGTTTTTT. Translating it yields CACGQGAPTGELFF.

In DNA, the CDR3 is TGTGCCAGCAGTCCGGGACAGGGGGTTACCTACGAGCAGTACTTC. This sequence encodes CASSPGQGVTYEQYF. This chain joins TRBV6-5 and TRBJ2-7; TRBD1 matches 11 bases. Germline V lookup: CDR1 MNHEY, CDR2 SVGAGI. The CDR3 covers 15 residues. V gave up 5 bases and J gave up 2 bases; unmatched junction bases: 5.

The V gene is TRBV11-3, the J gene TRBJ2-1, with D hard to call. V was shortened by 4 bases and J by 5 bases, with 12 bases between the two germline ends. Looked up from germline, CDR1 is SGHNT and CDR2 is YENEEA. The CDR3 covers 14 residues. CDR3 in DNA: TGTGCCAGCAGCTCTATCCCGATGAACAATGAGCAGTTCTTC. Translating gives CASSSIPMNNEQFF.

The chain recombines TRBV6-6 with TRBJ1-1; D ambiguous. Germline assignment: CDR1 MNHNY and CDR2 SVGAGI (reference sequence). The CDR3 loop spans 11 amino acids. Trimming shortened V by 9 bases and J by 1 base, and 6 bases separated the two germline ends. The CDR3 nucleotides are TGTGCCAGTCGGGGGAACACTGAAGCTTTCTTT. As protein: CASRGNTEAFF.

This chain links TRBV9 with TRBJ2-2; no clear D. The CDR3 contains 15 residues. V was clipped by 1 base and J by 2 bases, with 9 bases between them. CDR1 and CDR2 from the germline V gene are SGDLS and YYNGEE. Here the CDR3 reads CASSVSPTNTGELFF. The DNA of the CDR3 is TGTGCCAGCAGCGTATCCCCGACTAACACCGGGGAGCTGTTTTTT.

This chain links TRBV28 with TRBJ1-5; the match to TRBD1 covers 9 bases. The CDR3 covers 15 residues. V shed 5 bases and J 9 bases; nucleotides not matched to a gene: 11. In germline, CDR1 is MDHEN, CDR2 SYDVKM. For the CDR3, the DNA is TGTGCCAGCAGTACACAGGGGGCTGGGCCTAGGCCCCAGCATTTT. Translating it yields CASSTQGAGPRPQHF.

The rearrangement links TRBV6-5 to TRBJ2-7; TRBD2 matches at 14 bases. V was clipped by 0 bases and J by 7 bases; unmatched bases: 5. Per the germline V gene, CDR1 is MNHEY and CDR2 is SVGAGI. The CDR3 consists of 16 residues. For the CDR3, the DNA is TGTGCCAGCAGTTACTCTTCGGGACTAGCGGGGGTAGAGCAGTACTTC. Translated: CASSYSSGLAGVEQYF.

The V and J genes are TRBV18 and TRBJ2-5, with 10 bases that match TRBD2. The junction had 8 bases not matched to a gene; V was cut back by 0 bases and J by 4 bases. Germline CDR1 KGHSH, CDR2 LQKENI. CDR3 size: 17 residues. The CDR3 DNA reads TGTGCCAGCTCACCACCGATTCCTAGCGGGGGTGGAGAGACCCAGTACTTC. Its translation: CASSPPIPSGGGETQYF.

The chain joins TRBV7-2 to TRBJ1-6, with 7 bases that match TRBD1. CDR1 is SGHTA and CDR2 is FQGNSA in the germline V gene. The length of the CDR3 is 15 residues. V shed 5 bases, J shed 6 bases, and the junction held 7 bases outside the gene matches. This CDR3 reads CASSISGTANSPLHF. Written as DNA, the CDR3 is TGTGCCAGCAGCATCTCCGGGACAGCTAATTCACCCCTCCACTTT.

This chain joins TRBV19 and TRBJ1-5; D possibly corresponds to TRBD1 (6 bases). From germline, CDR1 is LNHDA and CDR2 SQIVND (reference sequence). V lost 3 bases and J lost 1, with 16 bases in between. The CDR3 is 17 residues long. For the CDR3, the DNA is TGTGCCAGTAGTATGTGGGTAGGGCAGGGGAGCAATCAGCCCCAGCATTTT. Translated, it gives CASSMWVGQGSNQPQHF.

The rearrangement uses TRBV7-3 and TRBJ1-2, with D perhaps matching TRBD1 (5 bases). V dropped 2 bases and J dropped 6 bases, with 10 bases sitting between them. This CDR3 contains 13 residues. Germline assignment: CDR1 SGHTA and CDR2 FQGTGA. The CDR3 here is CASSLRPTDGYTF. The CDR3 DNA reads TGTGCCAGCAGCTTACGTCCGACAGATGGCTACACCTTC.

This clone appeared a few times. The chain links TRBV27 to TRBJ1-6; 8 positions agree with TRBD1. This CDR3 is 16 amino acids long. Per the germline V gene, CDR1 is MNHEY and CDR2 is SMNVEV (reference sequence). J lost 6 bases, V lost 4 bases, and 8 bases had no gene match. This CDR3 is CASSSPRTGRNSPLHF. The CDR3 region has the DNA TGTGCCAGCAGTTCCCCCCGGACAGGGCGTAATTCACCCCTCCACTTT.

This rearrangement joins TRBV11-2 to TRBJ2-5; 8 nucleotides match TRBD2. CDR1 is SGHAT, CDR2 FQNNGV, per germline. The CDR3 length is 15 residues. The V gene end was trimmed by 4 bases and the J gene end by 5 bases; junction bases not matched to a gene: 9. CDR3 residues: CASSSNGGAQETQYF. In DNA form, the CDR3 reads TGTGCCAGCAGCTCGAACGGGGGGGCCCAGGAGACCCAGTACTTC.

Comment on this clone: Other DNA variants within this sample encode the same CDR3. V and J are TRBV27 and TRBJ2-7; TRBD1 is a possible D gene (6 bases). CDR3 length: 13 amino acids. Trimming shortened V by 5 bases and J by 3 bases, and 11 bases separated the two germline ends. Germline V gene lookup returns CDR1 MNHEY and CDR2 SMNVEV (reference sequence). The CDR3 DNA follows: TGTGCCAGCAGTCCCGGACAGAGCTACGAGCAGTACTTC. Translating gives CASSPGQSYEQYF.

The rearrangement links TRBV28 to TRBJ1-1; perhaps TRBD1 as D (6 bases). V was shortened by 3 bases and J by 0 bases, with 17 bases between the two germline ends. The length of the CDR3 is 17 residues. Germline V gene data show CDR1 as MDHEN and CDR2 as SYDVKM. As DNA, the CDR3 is TGTGCCAGCAGTTTTGGCTGGGGGCGTAAGATGAACACTGAAGCTTTCTTT. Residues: CASSFGWGRKMNTEAFF.

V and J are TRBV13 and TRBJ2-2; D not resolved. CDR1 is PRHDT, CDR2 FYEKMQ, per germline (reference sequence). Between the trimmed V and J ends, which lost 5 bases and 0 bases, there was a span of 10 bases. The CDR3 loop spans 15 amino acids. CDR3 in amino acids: CASSSQTSNTGELFF. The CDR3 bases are TGTGCCAGCAGCAGCCAGACATCGAACACCGGGGAGCTGTTTTTT.